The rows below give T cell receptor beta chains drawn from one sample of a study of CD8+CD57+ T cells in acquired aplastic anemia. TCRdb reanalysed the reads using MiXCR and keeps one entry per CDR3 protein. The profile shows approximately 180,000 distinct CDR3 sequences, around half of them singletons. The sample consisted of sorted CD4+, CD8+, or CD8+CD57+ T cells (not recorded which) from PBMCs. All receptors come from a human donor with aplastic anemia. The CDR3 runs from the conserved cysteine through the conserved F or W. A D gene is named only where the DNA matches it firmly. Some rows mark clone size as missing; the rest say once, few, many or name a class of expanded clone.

cdr3_aa: CATSRGGRGLGGYTF; cdr3_nt: TGTGCCACCAGCAGGGGAGGGAGGGGACTAGGAGGCTACACCTTC; d_call: -; clone_size: many; v_call: TRBV15; j_call: TRBJ1-2
cdr3_aa: CASSARLAGGDEQFF; cdr3_nt: TGTGCCAGCAGCGCTAGGCTAGCGGGGGGCGATGAGCAGTTCTTC; d_call: TRBD2; clone_size: once; v_call: TRBV11-1; j_call: TRBJ2-1
cdr3_aa: CASSATGMYNSPLHF; cdr3_nt: TGTGCCAGCAGCGCCACAGGGATGTATAATTCACCCCTCCACTTT; d_call: -; clone_size: -; v_call: TRBV9; j_call: TRBJ1-6
cdr3_aa: CASSQRGLAGGTDTQYF; cdr3_nt: TGTGCCAGCAGCCAAAGAGGACTAGCGGGGGGTACAGATACGCAGTATTTT; d_call: TRBD2; clone_size: -; v_call: TRBV3-1; j_call: TRBJ2-3
cdr3_aa: CATQREAPGKQFF; cdr3_nt: TGTGCCACCCAGCGGGAGGCACCGGGTAAGCAGTTCTTC; d_call: TRBD2; clone_size: -; v_call: TRBV11-2; j_call: TRBJ2-1
cdr3_aa: CATSPAIGYGYTF; cdr3_nt: TGTGCCACCAGTCCGGCCATCGGCTATGGCTACACCTTC; d_call: -; clone_size: -; v_call: TRBV24-1; j_call: TRBJ1-2
cdr3_aa: CASSLKGSSYNEQFF; cdr3_nt: TGTGCCAGCAGCTTGAAGGGGAGCTCCTACAATGAGCAGTTCTTC; d_call: -; clone_size: many; v_call: TRBV5-8; j_call: TRBJ2-1
cdr3_aa: CSARIWDRQETQYF; cdr3_nt: TGCAGTGCCCGGATATGGGACAGGCAAGAGACCCAGTACTTC; d_call: TRBD1; clone_size: few; v_call: TRBV20-1; j_call: TRBJ2-5
cdr3_aa: CASRATGVSTDTQYF; cdr3_nt: TGCGCCAGCAGAGCCACAGGGGTAAGCACAGATACGCAGTATTTT; d_call: TRBD1; clone_size: many; v_call: TRBV5-1; j_call: TRBJ2-3
cdr3_aa: CASSLEGSLYNEQFF; cdr3_nt: TGTGCCAGCAGCTTGGAGGGGTCCCTCTACAATGAGCAGTTCTTC; d_call: -; clone_size: -; v_call: TRBV7-2; j_call: TRBJ2-1
cdr3_aa: CASSEGTGGGTDTQYF; cdr3_nt: TGTGCCAGCAGTGAAGGGACAGGGGGGGGCACAGATACGCAGTATTTT; d_call: TRBD1; clone_size: many; v_call: TRBV2; j_call: TRBJ2-3
cdr3_aa: CASSLQGEGNTEAFF; cdr3_nt: TGCGCCAGCAGCTTGCAGGGGGAAGGGAACACTGAAGCTTTCTTT; d_call: TRBD1; clone_size: -; v_call: TRBV5-1; j_call: TRBJ1-1
cdr3_aa: CASSPGSYPRQYF; cdr3_nt: TGTGCCAGCAGCCCCGGGTCTTACCCTCGCCAGTACTTC; d_call: -; clone_size: -; v_call: TRBV7-6; j_call: TRBJ2-5
cdr3_aa: CASSRSEGTSGGTDTQYF; cdr3_nt: TGTGCCAGCAGTCGCTCGGAAGGGACTAGCGGGGGGACAGATACGCAGTATTTT; d_call: TRBD2; clone_size: -; v_call: TRBV6-2/TRBV6-3; j_call: TRBJ2-3
cdr3_aa: CASSVPETYEQYF; cdr3_nt: TGTGCCAGTAGTGTTCCCGAGACCTACGAGCAGTACTTC; d_call: -; clone_size: many; v_call: TRBV19; j_call: TRBJ2-7
cdr3_aa: CASSPQGSGSPLHF; cdr3_nt: TGTGCCAGCAGCCCCCAGGGTTCTGGGTCACCCCTCCACTTT; d_call: -; clone_size: -; v_call: TRBV3-1; j_call: TRBJ1-6
cdr3_aa: CASSFGLTGDQPQHF; cdr3_nt: TGTGCCAGCAGTTTCGGGCTAACAGGGGATCAGCCCCAGCATTTT; d_call: TRBD1; clone_size: -; v_call: TRBV12-3/TRBV12-4; j_call: TRBJ1-5
cdr3_aa: CATSDVGQATDTQYF; cdr3_nt: TGTGCCACCAGTGACGTAGGGCAGGCAACAGATACGCAGTATTTT; d_call: -; clone_size: -; v_call: TRBV24-1; j_call: TRBJ2-3
cdr3_aa: CSVADSSNYGYTF; cdr3_nt: TGCAGCGTTGCGGACAGCTCAAACTATGGCTACACCTTC; d_call: -; clone_size: few; v_call: TRBV29-1; j_call: TRBJ1-2
cdr3_aa: CAIRTDGGYTF; cdr3_nt: TGTGCCATCAGGACGGACGGCGGCTACACCTTC; d_call: -; clone_size: -; v_call: TRBV10-3; j_call: TRBJ1-2
cdr3_aa: CASSLEGSNYGYIF; cdr3_nt: TGTGCCAGCAGCTTGGAAGGGAGTAACTATGGCTACATCTTC; d_call: -; clone_size: few; v_call: TRBV5-4; j_call: TRBJ1-2
cdr3_aa: CASSEEGTGGFGYTF; cdr3_nt: TGTGCCAGCAGTGAAGAGGGGACAGGGGGTTTTGGCTACACCTTC; d_call: TRBD1; clone_size: once; v_call: TRBV6-1; j_call: TRBJ1-2
cdr3_aa: CASLTATAFF; cdr3_nt: TGTGCCAGCCTGACCGCCACAGCCTTCTTT; d_call: -; clone_size: many; v_call: TRBV2; j_call: TRBJ1-1
cdr3_aa: CASSPLIQLYEQYF; cdr3_nt: TGTGCCAGCAGTCCCCTAATCCAGCTCTACGAGCAGTACTTC; d_call: -; clone_size: -; v_call: TRBV6-1; j_call: TRBJ2-7
cdr3_aa: CATSPLGLAGDTQYF; cdr3_nt: TGTGCCACCAGCCCACTGGGACTAGCTGGGGATACGCAGTATTTT; d_call: TRBD2; clone_size: few; v_call: TRBV15; j_call: TRBJ2-3
cdr3_aa: CASSLALGGGGYEQYF; cdr3_nt: TGTGCCAGCAGCTTAGCATTGGGCGGCGGGGGCTACGAGCAGTACTTC; d_call: TRBD2; clone_size: -; v_call: TRBV7-9; j_call: TRBJ2-7
cdr3_aa: CSVGKRDRTDTQYF; cdr3_nt: TGCAGCGTTGGCAAGCGGGACCGCACAGATACGCAGTATTTT; d_call: TRBD2; clone_size: -; v_call: TRBV29-1; j_call: TRBJ2-3
cdr3_aa: CASSFLGSGGAYEQYF; cdr3_nt: TGTGCCAGCAGTTTCCTCGGGAGCGGGGGGGCCTACGAGCAGTACTTC; d_call: TRBD2; clone_size: few; v_call: TRBV28; j_call: TRBJ2-7
cdr3_aa: CATSSWDSSNYGYTF; cdr3_nt: TGTGCCACCAGCAGCTGGGACAGTTCCAACTATGGCTACACCTTC; d_call: TRBD1; clone_size: -; v_call: TRBV15; j_call: TRBJ1-2
cdr3_aa: CSSSGESTDTQYF; cdr3_nt: TGCAGCAGTAGCGGGGAGAGCACAGATACGCAGTATTTT; d_call: TRBD2; clone_size: -; v_call: TRBV29-1; j_call: TRBJ2-3
cdr3_aa: CASSHPLVRYEQFF; cdr3_nt: TGTGCCAGCAGCCACCCGCTAGTTCGGTATGAGCAGTTCTTC; d_call: -; clone_size: many; v_call: TRBV14; j_call: TRBJ2-1
cdr3_aa: CSAGERGEQFF; cdr3_nt: TGCAGTGCTGGAGAGCGGGGCGAGCAGTTCTTC; d_call: TRBD2; clone_size: -; v_call: TRBV20-1; j_call: TRBJ2-1
cdr3_aa: CASSYDVSYEQYF; cdr3_nt: TGTGCCAGCAGTTACGACGTCTCCTACGAGCAGTACTTC; d_call: -; clone_size: -; v_call: TRBV6-2/TRBV6-3; j_call: TRBJ2-7
cdr3_aa: CASSFYGTSVYSSSYNEQFF; cdr3_nt: TGTGCCAGCAGCTTCTATGGGACTAGCGTATACTCAAGCTCCTACAATGAGCAGTTCTTC; d_call: TRBD2; clone_size: -; v_call: TRBV11-1; j_call: TRBJ2-1
cdr3_aa: CASTPLGERTDTQYF; cdr3_nt: TGCGCCAGCACGCCACTAGGGGAGCGCACAGATACGCAGTATTTT; d_call: -; clone_size: -; v_call: TRBV5-1; j_call: TRBJ2-3
cdr3_aa: CASSQSNTDTQYF; cdr3_nt: TGTGCCAGCAGCCAATCGAACACAGATACGCAGTATTTT; d_call: -; clone_size: -; v_call: TRBV16; j_call: TRBJ2-3
cdr3_aa: CASSQALGTFYEQYF; cdr3_nt: TGCGCCAGCAGCCAAGCCCTTGGGACCTTCTACGAGCAGTACTTC; d_call: -; clone_size: once; v_call: TRBV5-1; j_call: TRBJ2-7
cdr3_aa: CSARRGWGNQPQHF; cdr3_nt: TGCAGTGCTAGACGCGGGTGGGGCAATCAGCCCCAGCATTTT; d_call: -; clone_size: -; v_call: TRBV20-1; j_call: TRBJ1-5
cdr3_aa: CASAAGGTISNQPQHF; cdr3_nt: TGTGCCAGCGCAGCAGGGGGCACAATTAGCAATCAGCCCCAGCATTTT; d_call: TRBD1; clone_size: -; v_call: TRBV19; j_call: TRBJ1-5
cdr3_aa: CASRNPGQGETQYF; cdr3_nt: TGTGCCAGCAGAAACCCGGGACAGGGAGAGACCCAGTACTTC; d_call: TRBD1; clone_size: -; v_call: TRBV6-1; j_call: TRBJ2-5
cdr3_aa: CASSEGSSIYEQYF; cdr3_nt: TGCGCCAGCAGTGAGGGGTCGTCGATCTACGAGCAGTACTTC; d_call: -; clone_size: -; v_call: TRBV10-1; j_call: TRBJ2-7
cdr3_aa: CASRGSGGAFEQYF; cdr3_nt: TGTGCCAGCAGGGGTAGCGGGGGGGCGTTTGAGCAGTACTTC; d_call: TRBD2; clone_size: many; v_call: TRBV12-3/TRBV12-4; j_call: TRBJ2-7
cdr3_aa: CATLEGGWVYKDYEQYF; cdr3_nt: TGTGCCACCCTGGAGGGGGGTTGGGTTTATAAAGACTACGAGCAGTACTTC; d_call: -; clone_size: -; v_call: TRBV10-3; j_call: TRBJ2-7
cdr3_aa: CATSRQNADTQYF; cdr3_nt: TGTGCCACCAGCAGACAGAACGCAGATACGCAGTATTTT; d_call: -; clone_size: -; v_call: TRBV15; j_call: TRBJ2-3
cdr3_aa: CASGQGDYNEQFF; cdr3_nt: TGTGCCAGCGGCCAAGGGGACTACAATGAGCAGTTCTTC; d_call: -; clone_size: -; v_call: TRBV6-1; j_call: TRBJ2-1
cdr3_aa: CASRGRGQNTGELFF; cdr3_nt: TGTGCCAGCAGGGGGAGAGGGCAAAACACCGGGGAGCTGTTTTTT; d_call: -; clone_size: few; v_call: TRBV5-5; j_call: TRBJ2-2
cdr3_aa: CSVVHPTGANVLTF; cdr3_nt: TGCAGCGTTGTACACCCTACTGGGGCCAACGTCCTGACTTTC; d_call: -; clone_size: -; v_call: TRBV29-1; j_call: TRBJ2-6
cdr3_aa: CASSLTLNTIYF; cdr3_nt: TGTGCCAGCAGCTTGACCCTAAACACCATATATTTT; d_call: -; clone_size: -; v_call: TRBV7-2; j_call: TRBJ1-3
cdr3_aa: CASSPRTGGLETQYF; cdr3_nt: TGTGCCAGCAGCCCTCGGACAGGGGGCTTGGAGACCCAGTACTTC; d_call: TRBD1; clone_size: many; v_call: TRBV7-2; j_call: TRBJ2-5
cdr3_aa: CASSPSSGPEGAFF; cdr3_nt: TGTGCCAGCAGCCCCAGTTCGGGCCCCGAGGGAGCTTTCTTT; d_call: -; clone_size: -; v_call: TRBV9; j_call: TRBJ1-1
cdr3_aa: CSVGGPGQETQYF; cdr3_nt: TGCAGCGTTGGCGGGCCAGGACAAGAGACCCAGTACTTC; d_call: -; clone_size: few; v_call: TRBV29-1; j_call: TRBJ2-5
cdr3_aa: CASSLAVAGYTF; cdr3_nt: TGTGCCAGCAGCTTAGCGGTGGCTGGCTACACCTTC; d_call: -; clone_size: -; v_call: TRBV7-9; j_call: TRBJ1-2
cdr3_aa: CASSAMSDYGYTF; cdr3_nt: TGTGCCAGCAGCGCGATGAGTGACTATGGCTACACCTTC; d_call: -; clone_size: few; v_call: TRBV7-2; j_call: TRBJ1-2
cdr3_aa: CAISEDRNYGYTF; cdr3_nt: TGTGCCATCAGTGAAGACAGAAACTATGGCTACACCTTC; d_call: -; clone_size: many; v_call: TRBV10-3; j_call: TRBJ1-2
cdr3_aa: CASSQEGAQVYGYTF; cdr3_nt: TGCGCCAGCAGCCAAGAAGGGGCCCAGGTCTATGGCTACACCTTC; d_call: -; clone_size: many; v_call: TRBV4-1; j_call: TRBJ1-2
cdr3_aa: CASSLRTSGEYQETQYF; cdr3_nt: TGTGCCAGCAGCCTCCGGACTAGCGGGGAGTACCAAGAGACCCAGTACTTC; d_call: TRBD2; clone_size: once; v_call: TRBV11-2; j_call: TRBJ2-5
cdr3_aa: CASSVAVGGRVNTGAFF; cdr3_nt: TGTGCCAGCAGCGTAGCGGTAGGGGGCCGGGTGAACACTGGAGCCTTCTTT; d_call: TRBD1; clone_size: few; v_call: TRBV9; j_call: TRBJ1-1